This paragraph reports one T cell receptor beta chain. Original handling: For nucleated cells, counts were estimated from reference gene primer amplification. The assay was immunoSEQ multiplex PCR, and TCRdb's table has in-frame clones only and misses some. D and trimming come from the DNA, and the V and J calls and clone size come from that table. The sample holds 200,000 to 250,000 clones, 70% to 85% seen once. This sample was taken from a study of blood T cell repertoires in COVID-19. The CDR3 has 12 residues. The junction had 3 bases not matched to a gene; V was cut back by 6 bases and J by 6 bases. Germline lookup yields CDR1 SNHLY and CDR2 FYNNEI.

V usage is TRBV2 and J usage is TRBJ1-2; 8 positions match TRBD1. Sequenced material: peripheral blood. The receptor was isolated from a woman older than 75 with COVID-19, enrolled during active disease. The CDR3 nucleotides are TGTGCCAGCAGCCAGACAGGGGATGGCTACACCTTC. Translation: CASSQTGDGYTF.